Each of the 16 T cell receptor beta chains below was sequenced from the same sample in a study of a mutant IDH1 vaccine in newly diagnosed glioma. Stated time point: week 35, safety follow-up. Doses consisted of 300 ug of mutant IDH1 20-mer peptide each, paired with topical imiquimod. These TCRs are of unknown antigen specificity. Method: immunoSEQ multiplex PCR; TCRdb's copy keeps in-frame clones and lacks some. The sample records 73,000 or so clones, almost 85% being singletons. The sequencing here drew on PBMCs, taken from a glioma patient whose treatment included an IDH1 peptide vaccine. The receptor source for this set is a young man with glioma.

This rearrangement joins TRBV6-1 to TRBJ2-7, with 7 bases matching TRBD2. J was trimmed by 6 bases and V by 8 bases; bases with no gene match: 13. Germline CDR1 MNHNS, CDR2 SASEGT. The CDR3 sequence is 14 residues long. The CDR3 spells CASHLHGGGSEQYF. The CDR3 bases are TGTGCCAGCCACCTACATGGGGGAGGGTCCGAGCAGTACTTC.

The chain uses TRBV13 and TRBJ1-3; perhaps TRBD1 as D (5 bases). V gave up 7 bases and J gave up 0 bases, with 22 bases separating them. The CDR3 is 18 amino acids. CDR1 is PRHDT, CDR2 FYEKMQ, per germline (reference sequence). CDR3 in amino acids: CASKVPGYETVSGNTIYF. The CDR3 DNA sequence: TGTGCCAGCAAGGTTCCCGGTTATGAGACAGTCTCTGGAAACACCATATATTTT.

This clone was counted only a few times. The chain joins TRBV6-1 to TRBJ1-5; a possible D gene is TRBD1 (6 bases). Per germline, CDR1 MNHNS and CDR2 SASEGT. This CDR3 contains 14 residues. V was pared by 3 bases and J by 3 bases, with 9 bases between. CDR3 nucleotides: TGTGCCAGCAGTGACAGGGGTGACAATCAGCCCCAGCATTTT. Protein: CASSDRGDNQPQHF.

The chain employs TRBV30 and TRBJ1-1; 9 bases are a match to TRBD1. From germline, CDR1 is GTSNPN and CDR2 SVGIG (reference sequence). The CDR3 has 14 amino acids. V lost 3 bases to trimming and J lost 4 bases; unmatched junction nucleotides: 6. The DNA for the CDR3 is TGTGCCTGGAGGGGGGACAGGGTAGCCACTGAAGCTTTCTTT. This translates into CAWRGDRVATEAFF. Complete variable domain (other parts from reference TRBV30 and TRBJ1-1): SQTIHQWPATLVQPVGSPLSLECTVEGTSNPNLYWYRQAAGRGLQLLFYSVGIGQISSEVPQNLSASRPQDRQFILSSKKLLLSDSGFYLCAWRGDRVATEAFFGQGTRLTVV.

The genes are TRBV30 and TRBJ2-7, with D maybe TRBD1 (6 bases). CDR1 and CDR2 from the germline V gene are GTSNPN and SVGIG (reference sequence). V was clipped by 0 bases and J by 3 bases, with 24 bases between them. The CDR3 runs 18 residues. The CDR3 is CAWSVLVIGHRADYEQYF. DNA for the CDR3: TGTGCCTGGAGTGTACTGGTAATCGGTCACAGGGCGGACTACGAGCAGTACTTC. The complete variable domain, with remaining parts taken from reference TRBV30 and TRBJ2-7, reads SQTIHQWPATLVQPVGSPLSLECTVEGTSNPNLYWYRQAAGRGLQLLFYSVGIGQISSEVPQNLSASRPQDRQFILSSKKLLLSDSGFYLCAWSVLVIGHRADYEQYFGPGTRLTVT.

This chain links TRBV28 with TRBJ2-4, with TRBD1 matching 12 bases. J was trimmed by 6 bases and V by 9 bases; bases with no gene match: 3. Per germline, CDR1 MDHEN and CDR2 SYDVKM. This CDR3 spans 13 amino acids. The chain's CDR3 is CASLGQGANIQYF. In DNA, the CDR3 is TGTGCCAGTTTGGGACAGGGGGCAAACATTCAGTACTTC. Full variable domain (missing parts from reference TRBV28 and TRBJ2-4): DVKVTQSSRYLVKRTGEKVFLECVQDMDHENMFWYRQDPGLGLRLIYFSYDVKMKEKGDIPEGYSVSREKKERFSLILESASTNQTSMYLCASLGQGANIQYFGAGTRLSVL.

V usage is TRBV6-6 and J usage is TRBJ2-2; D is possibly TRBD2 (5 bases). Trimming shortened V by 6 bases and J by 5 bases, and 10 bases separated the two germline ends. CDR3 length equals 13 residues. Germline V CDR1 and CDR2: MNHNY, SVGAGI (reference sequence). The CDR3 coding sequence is TGTGCCAGCAGCGGGATGGGGACCGGGGAGCTGTTTTTT. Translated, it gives CASSGMGTGELFF.

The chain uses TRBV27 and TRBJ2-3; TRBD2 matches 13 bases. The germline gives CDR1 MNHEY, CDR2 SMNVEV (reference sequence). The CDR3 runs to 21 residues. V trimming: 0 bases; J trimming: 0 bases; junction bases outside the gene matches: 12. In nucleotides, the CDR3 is TGTGCCAGCAGTTTATCGCCTTATCGAACGGGACTAGCGGGGAGCACAGATACGCAGTATTTT. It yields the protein CASSLSPYRTGLAGSTDTQYF.

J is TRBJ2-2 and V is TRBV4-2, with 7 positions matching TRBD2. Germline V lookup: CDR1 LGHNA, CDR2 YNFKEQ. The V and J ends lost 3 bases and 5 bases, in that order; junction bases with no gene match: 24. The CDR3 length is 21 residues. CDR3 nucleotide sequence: TGTGCCAGCAGCCATGGAAAACGGGACCCCACATCCAGCGGGGAGACCGGGGAGCTGTTTTTT. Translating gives CASSHGKRDPTSSGETGELFF.

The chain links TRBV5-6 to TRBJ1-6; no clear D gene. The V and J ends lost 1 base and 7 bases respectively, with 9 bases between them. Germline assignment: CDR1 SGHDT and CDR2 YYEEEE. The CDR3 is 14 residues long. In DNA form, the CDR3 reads TGTGCCAGCAGCTTGCAGGAGAACAATTCACCCCTCCACTTT. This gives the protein CASSLQENNSPLHF.

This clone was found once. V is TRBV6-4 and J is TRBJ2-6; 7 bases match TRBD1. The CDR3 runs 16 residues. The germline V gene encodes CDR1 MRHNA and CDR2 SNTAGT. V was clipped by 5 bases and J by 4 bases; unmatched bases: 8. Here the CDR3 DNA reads TGTGCCAGCAGTAACAGGGGTTCAGGAGGGGCCAACGTCCTGACTTTC. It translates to CASSNRGSGGANVLTF.

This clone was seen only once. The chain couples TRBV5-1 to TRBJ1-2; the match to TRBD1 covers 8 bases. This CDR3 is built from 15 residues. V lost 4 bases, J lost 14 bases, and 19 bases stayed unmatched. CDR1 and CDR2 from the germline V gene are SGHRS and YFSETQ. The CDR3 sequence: CASSSRTGPSTSRTF. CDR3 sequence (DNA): TGCGCCAGCAGCAGCCGGACAGGGCCTTCTACATCGAGGACCTTC. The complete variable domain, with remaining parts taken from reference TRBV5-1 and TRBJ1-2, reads KAGVTQTPRYLIKTRGQQVTLSCSPISGHRSVSWYQQTPGQGLQFLFEYFSETQRNKGNFPGRFSGRQFSNSRSEMNVSTLELGDSALYLCASSSRTGPSTSRTFGSGTRLTVV.

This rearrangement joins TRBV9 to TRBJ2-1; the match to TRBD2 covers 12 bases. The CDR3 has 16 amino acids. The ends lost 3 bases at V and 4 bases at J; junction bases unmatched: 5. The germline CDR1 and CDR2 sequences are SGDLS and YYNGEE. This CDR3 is CASSARTSGVYNEQFF. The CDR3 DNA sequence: TGTGCCAGCAGCGCGCGGACTAGCGGGGTGTACAATGAGCAGTTCTTC.

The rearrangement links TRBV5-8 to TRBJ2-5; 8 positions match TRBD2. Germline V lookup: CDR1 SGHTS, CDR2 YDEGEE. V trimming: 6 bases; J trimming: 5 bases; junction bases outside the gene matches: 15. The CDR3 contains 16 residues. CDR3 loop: CASIGGASRDRETQYF. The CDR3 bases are TGTGCCAGCATCGGGGGGGCCTCCAGGGACCGGGAGACCCAGTACTTC.

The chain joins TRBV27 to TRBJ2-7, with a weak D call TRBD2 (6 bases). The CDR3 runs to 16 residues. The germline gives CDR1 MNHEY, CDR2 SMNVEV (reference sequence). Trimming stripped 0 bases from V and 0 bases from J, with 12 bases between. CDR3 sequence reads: CASSLSWGELSYEQYF. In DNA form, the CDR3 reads TGTGCCAGCAGTTTATCATGGGGGGAACTCTCCTACGAGCAGTACTTC.

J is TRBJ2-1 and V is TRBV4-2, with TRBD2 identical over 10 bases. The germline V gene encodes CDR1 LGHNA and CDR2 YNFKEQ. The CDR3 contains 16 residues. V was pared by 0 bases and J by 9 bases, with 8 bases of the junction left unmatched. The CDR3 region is CASSQDGSGGASEQFF. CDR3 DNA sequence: TGTGCCAGCAGCCAAGATGGCAGCGGGGGGGCCTCTGAGCAGTTCTTC.